This entry describes one T cell receptor beta chain. These data come from a study of control samples from healthy donors and cancer patients. Trimming cost V 0 bases and J 5 bases, with 13 bases left between them. From germline, CDR1 is SGHAT and CDR2 FQNNGV. This CDR3 region has 16 residues. Using immunoSEQ multiplex PCR, the repertoire was profiled, and TCRdb retains in-frame clones only, with some absent. The sample records some 71,000 clones, 70% to 90% being singletons. The sequence was obtained from a woman between 50 and 59 years old with head and neck cancer. The chain joins TRBV11-2 to TRBJ1-4; D uncertain. The sample taken for sequencing was PBMCs. CDR3 loop: CASSLDPADRNEKLFF. The CDR3 DNA reads TGTGCCAGCAGCTTAGATCCGGCCGATCGAAATGAAAAACTGTTTTTT.